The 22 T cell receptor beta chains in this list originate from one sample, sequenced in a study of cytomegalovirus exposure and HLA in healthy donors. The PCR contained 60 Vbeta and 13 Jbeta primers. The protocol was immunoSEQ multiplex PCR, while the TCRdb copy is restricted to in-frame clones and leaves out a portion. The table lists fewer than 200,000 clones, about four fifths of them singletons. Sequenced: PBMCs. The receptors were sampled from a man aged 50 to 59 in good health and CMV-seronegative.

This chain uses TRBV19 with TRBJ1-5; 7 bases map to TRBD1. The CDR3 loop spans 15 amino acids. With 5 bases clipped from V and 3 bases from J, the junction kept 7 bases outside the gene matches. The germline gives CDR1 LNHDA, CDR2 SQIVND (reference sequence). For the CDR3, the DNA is TGTGCCAGTAGTCTACTGGGACAGCTCAATCAGCCCCAGCATTTT. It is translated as CASSLLGQLNQPQHF.

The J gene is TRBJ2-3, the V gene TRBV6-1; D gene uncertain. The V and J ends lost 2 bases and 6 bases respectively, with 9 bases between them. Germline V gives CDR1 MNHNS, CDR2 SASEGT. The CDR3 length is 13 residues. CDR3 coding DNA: TGTGCCAGCAGTGAATTCCCCGCGGATACGCAGTATTTT. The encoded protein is CASSEFPADTQYF.

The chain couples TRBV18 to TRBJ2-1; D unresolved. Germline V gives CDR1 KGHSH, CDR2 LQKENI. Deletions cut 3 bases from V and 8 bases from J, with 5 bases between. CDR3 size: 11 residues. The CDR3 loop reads CASSPNYEQFF. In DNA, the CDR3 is TGTGCCAGCTCACCTAACTATGAGCAGTTCTTC.

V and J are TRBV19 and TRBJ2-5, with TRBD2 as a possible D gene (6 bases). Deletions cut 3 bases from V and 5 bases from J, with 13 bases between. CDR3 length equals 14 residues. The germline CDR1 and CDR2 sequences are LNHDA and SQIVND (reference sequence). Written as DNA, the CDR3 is TGTGCCAGTAGTATGGCACCCCGGGGGGAGACCCAGTACTTC. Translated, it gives CASSMAPRGETQYF.

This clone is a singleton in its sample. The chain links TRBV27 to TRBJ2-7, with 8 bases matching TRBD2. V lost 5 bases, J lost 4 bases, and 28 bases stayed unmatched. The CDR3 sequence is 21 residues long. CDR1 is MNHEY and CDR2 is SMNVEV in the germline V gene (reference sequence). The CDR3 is CASSLPRNSGTPRTEFYEQYF. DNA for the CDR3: TGTGCCAGCAGTCTCCCCCGGAATAGCGGGACACCACGGACGGAATTTTACGAGCAGTACTTC.

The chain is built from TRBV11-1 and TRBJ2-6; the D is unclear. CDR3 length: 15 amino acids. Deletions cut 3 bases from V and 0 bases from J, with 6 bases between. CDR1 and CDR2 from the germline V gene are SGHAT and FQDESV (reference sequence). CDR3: CASSFLASGANVLTF. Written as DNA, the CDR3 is TGTGCCAGCAGCTTTTTGGCCTCTGGGGCCAACGTCCTGACTTTC.

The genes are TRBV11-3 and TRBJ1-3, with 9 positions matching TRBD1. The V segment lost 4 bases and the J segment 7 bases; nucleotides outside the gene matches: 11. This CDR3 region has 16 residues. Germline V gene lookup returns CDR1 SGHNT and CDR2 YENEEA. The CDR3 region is CASSSIRDRAGNTIYF. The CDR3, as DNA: TGTGCCAGCAGCTCTATCCGGGACAGGGCGGGGAACACCATATATTTT.

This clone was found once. CDR3 sequence (DNA): TGTGCCAGCAGGGCGAGGGGAGGGGGGCAGTTCTTC. Its translation: CASRARGGGQFF. The chain is built from TRBV7-9 and TRBJ2-1; weak D call: TRBD2 (7 bases). With 6 bases removed from V and 12 bases from J, the gap between germline ends came to 15 bases. The CDR3 loop spans 12 amino acids. Germline lookup yields CDR1 SEHNR and CDR2 FQNEAQ (reference sequence).

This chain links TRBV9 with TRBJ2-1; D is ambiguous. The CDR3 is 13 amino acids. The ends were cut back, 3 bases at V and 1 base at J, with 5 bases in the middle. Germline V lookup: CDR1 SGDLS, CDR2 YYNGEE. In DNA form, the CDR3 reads TGTGCCAGCAGCGAACTGTCCTACAATGAGCAGTTCTTC. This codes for CASSELSYNEQFF.

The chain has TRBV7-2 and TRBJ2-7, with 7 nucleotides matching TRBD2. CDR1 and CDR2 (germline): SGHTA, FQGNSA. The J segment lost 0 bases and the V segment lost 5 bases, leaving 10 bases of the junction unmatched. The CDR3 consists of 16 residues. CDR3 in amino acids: CASSPGGLRSSYEQYF. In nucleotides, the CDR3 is TGTGCCAGCAGCCCGGGGGGACTCAGGAGCTCCTACGAGCAGTACTTC. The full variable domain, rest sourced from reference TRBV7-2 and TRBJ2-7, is GAGVSQSPSNKVTEKGKDVELRCDPISGHTALYWYRQSLGQGLEFLIYFQGNSAPDKSGLPSDRFSAERTGGSVSTLTIQRTQQEDSAVYLCASSPGGLRSSYEQYFGPGTRLTVT.

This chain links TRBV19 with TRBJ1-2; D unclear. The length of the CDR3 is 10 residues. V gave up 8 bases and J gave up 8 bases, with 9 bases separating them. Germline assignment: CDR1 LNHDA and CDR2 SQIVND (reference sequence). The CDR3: CASGRGGYTF. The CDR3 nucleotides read TGTGCCAGTGGGAGAGGGGGCTACACCTTC. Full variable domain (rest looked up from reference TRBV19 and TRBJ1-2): DGGITQSPKYLFRKEGQNVTLSCEQNLNHDAMYWYRQDPGQGLRLIYYSQIVNDFQKGDIAEGYSVSREKKESFPLTVTSAQKNPTAFYLCASGRGGYTFGSGTRLTVV.

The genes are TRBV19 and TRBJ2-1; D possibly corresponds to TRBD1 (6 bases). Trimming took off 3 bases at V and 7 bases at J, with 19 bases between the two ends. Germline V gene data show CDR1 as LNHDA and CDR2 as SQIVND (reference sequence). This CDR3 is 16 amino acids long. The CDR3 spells CASSIRPREGGNEQFF. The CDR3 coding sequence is TGTGCCAGTAGTATTCGCCCCCGGGAAGGGGGTAATGAGCAGTTCTTC.

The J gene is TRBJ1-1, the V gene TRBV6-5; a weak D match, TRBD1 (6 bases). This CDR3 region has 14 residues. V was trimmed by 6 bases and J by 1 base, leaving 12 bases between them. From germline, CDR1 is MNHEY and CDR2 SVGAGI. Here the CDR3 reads CASRPGQSNTEAFF. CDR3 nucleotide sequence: TGTGCCAGCAGACCGGGACAATCGAACACTGAAGCTTTCTTT.

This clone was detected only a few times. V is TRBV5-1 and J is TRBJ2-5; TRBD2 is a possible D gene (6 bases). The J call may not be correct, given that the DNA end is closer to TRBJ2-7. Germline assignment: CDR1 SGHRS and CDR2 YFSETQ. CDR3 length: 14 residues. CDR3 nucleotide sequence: TGCGCCAGCAGCTTGGGTCCGGGAGACTACGAGCAGTACTTC. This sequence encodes CASSLGPGDYEQYF.

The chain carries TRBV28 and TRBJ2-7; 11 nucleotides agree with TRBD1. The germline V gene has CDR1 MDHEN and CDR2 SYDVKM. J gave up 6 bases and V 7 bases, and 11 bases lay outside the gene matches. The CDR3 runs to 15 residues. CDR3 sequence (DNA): TGTGCCAGCAAGTTTAGGGACAGGGGGAAATCCGAGCAGTACTTC. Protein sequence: CASKFRDRGKSEQYF.

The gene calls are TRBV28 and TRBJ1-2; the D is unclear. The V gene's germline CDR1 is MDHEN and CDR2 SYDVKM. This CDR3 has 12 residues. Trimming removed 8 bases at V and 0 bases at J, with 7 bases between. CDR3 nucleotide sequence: TGTGCCAGCGGCCCTGCTAACTATGGCTACACCTTC. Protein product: CASGPANYGYTF.

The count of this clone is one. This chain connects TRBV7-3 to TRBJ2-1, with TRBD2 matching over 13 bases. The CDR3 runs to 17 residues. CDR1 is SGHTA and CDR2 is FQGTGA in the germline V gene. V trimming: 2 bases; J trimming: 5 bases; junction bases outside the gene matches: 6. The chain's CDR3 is CASSLPRTSGSDNEQFF. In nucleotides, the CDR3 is TGTGCCAGCAGCTTACCAAGGACTAGCGGGAGTGACAATGAGCAGTTCTTC.

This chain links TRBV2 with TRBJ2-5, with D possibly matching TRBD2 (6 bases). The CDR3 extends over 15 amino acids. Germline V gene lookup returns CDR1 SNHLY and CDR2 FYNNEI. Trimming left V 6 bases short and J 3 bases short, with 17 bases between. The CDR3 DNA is TGTGCCAGCAGGGATTGGGGGGTGGGGAAAGAGACCCAGTACTTC. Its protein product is CASRDWGVGKETQYF.

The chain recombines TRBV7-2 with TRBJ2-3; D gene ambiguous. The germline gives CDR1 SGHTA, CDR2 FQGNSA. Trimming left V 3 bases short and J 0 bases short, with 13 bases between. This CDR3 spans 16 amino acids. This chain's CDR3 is CASSFSSGFSTDTQYF. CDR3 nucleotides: TGTGCCAGCAGCTTTTCTTCCGGGTTCAGCACAGATACGCAGTATTTT.

CDR3 loop: CASRALSAGGQPQHF. The CDR3 DNA reads as TGTGCCAGCAGGGCGCTCTCGGCCGGGGGTCAGCCCCAGCATTTT. The rearrangement links TRBV6-6 to TRBJ1-5; D is possibly TRBD1 (5 bases). The CDR3 totals 15 residues. V gave up 6 bases and J gave up 6 bases, with 18 bases separating them. The germline V gene encodes CDR1 MNHNY and CDR2 SVGAGI (reference sequence).

This CDR3 is CASSVDRGPYNEQFF. CDR3 bases: TGTGCCAGCAGCGTAGACAGGGGGCCCTACAATGAGCAGTTCTTC. The V call is TRBV9, the J call TRBJ2-1; TRBD1 aligns across 9 bases. CDR1 is SGDLS and CDR2 is YYNGEE in the germline V gene. Germline trimming cut 0 bases from V and 2 bases from J; bases unmatched to any gene: 0. There are 15 residues in the CDR3.

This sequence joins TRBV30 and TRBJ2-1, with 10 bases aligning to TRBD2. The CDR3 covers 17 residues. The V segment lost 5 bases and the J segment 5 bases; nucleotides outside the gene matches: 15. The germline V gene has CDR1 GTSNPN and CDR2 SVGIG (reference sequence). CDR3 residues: CAWDPRRTSGIHNEQFF. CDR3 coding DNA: TGTGCCTGGGACCCCCGTCGGACTAGCGGAATACACAATGAGCAGTTCTTC.